Listed below are T cell receptor beta chains from one sample, sequenced in a study of OX40 agonist ivuxolimab in advanced cancers. Profiling relied on immunoSEQ multiplex PCR, and the TCRdb table lists in-frame clones only, not all of them. Of over 90,000 clones listed, nearly 90% are singletons. This specimen consisted of CD4+ or CD8+ T cells sorted from blood, obtained in a trial of the OX40 agonist ivuxolimab. The receptors shown here come from an adult with an advanced solid tumor such as melanoma, head and neck, liver or kidney cancer. Both conserved end residues are part of each CDR3. The D gene is left open where the match is weak. Expanded clones are given a class, and other clones once, few, many or no size at all.

TRBJ2-3	TRBV10-3	NA	NA	CAITPNRREDTQYF	TGTGCCATCACTCCCAACAGGAGGGAAGATACGCAGTATTTT
TRBJ1-2	TRBV5-4	TRBD1	few	CASSLAAQGAGGYTF	TGTGCCAGCAGCTTGGCGGCACAGGGGGCTGGCGGCTACACCTTC
TRBJ2-7	TRBV5-1	NA	NA	CASSLAGTVVGYEQYF	TGCGCCAGCAGCTTGGCCGGGACCGTCGTCGGCTACGAGCAGTACTTC
TRBJ1-1	TRBV18	NA	NA	CASLLKAWERVSNTEAFF	TGTGCCAGCTTACTCAAAGCTTGGGAGAGGGTATCGAACACTGAAGCTTTCTTT
TRBJ2-1	TRBV9	NA	NA	CASSVDGRDYNEQFF	TGTGCCAGCAGCGTAGACGGCAGAGACTACAATGAGCAGTTCTTC
TRBJ1-2	TRBV2	NA	NA	CASSFPGPNYGYTF	TGTGCCAGCAGTTTTCCGGGACCAAACTATGGCTACACCTTC
TRBJ2-7	TRBV10-1	NA	NA	CASSDTGPGAEQYF	TGCGCCAGCAGTGATACAGGGCCAGGGGCCGAGCAGTACTTC
TRBJ2-3	TRBV6-5	NA	NA	CASSPPHASDTQYF	TGTGCCAGCAGCCCCCCACATGCCTCAGATACGCAGTATTTT
TRBJ1-5	TRBV7-8	TRBD1	few	CASVDTNRGAISQPQHF	TGTGCCAGCGTGGATACTAACAGGGGGGCGATTAGTCAGCCCCAGCATTTT
TRBJ2-7	TRBV6-1	NA	NA	CASENYEQYF	TGTGCCAGCGAGAACTACGAGCAGTACTTC
TRBJ2-1	TRBV29-1	NA	NA	CSGTITENNEQFF	TGCAGCGGCACGATAACCGAGAACAATGAGCAGTTCTTC
TRBJ2-7	TRBV4-2	NA	NA	CASSRTVPSYEQYF	TGTGCCAGCAGCCGGACAGTGCCCTCCTACGAGCAGTACTTC
TRBJ1-5	TRBV19	TRBD1	NA	CAPGQENQPQHF	TGTGCCCCCGGACAGGAAAATCAGCCCCAGCATTTT
TRBJ2-7	TRBV5-4	TRBD2	NA	CASSLEAGLAGYEQYF	TGTGCCAGCAGCTTGGAAGCGGGACTAGCGGGCTACGAGCAGTACTTC
TRBJ2-2	TRBV5-4	TRBD2	NA	CASSSGLAGNTGELFF	TGTGCCAGCAGCTCAGGACTAGCGGGGAACACCGGGGAGCTGTTTTTT
TRBJ1-4	TRBV7-9	NA	NA	CASSLVSIGTRGEKLFF	TGTGCCAGCAGCTTAGTTTCGATCGGAACACGTGGGGAAAAACTGTTTTTT
TRBJ1-5	TRBV7-2	NA	NA	CASSSSGGNQPQHF	TGTGCCAGCAGCTCGTCTGGGGGCAATCAGCCCCAGCATTTT
TRBJ2-7	TRBV5-1	NA	NA	CASSPGTYEQYF	TGCGCCAGCAGCCCCGGCACCTACGAGCAGTACTTC